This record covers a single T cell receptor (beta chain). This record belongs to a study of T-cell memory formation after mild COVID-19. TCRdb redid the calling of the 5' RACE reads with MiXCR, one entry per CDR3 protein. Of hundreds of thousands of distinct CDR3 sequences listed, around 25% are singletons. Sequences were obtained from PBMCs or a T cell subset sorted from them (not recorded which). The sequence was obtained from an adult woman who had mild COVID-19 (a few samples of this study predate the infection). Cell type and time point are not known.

CDR3 in amino acids: CASSFRTAEAFF. The DNA of the CDR3 is TGTGCCAGCAGCTTCCGCACGGCTGAAGCTTTCTTT. The chain recombines TRBV5-5 with TRBJ1-1, with unresolved D. Germline assignment: CDR1 SGHKS and CDR2 YYEKEE (reference sequence). Trimming removed 2 bases from V and 6 bases from J, with 8 bases in between. This CDR3 region has 12 residues. Combining the CDR3 with reference TRBV5-5 and TRBJ1-1 gives the whole variable domain DAGVTQSPTHLIKTRGQQVTLRCSPISGHKSVSWYQQVLGQGPQFIFQYYEKEERGRGNFPDRFSARQFPNYSSELNVNALLLGDSALYLCASSFRTAEAFFGQGTRLTVV.